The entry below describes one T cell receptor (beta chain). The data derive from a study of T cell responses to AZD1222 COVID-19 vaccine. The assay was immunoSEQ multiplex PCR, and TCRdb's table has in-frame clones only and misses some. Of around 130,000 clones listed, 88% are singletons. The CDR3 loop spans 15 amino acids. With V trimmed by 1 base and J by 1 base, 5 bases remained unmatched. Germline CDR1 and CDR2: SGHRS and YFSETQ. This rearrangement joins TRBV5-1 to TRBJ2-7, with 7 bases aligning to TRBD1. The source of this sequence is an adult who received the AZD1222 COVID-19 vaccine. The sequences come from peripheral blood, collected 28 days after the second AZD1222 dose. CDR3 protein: CASSLRTGASYEQYF. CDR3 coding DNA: TGCGCCAGCAGCTTGAGGACAGGCGCATCCTACGAGCAGTACTTC.